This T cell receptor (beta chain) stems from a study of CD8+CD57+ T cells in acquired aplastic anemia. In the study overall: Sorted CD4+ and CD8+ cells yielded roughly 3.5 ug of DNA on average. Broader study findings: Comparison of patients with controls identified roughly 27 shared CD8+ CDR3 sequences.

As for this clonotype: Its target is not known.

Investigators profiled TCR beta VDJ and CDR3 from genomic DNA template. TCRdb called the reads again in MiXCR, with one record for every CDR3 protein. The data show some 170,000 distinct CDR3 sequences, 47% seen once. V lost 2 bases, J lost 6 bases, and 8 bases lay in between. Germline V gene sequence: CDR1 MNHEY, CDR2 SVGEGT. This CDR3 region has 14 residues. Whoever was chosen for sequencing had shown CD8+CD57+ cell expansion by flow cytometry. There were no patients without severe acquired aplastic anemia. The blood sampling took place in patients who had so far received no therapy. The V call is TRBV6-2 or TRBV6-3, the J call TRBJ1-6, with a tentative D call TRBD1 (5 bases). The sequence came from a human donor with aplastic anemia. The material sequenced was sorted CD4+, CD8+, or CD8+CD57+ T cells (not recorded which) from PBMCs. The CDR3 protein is CASSYGGPNSPLHF. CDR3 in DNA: TGTGCCAGCAGTTACGGGGGACCTAATTCACCCCTCCACTTT.